The 21 T cell receptor beta chains in this list originate from one sample, sequenced in a study of identical twins. TCRdb independently ran MiXCR on the 5' RACE reads; one entry per CDR3 protein. The sample yields around 490,000 distinct CDR3 sequences, 13% to 15% seen once. These same data were also listed under a study on yellow fever vaccine responses in identical twins.

The sequenced material came from CD4+ T cells sorted from blood. The receptor set was obtained from a woman younger than 30 in good health.

The chain recombines TRBV5-1 with TRBJ2-1; 11 nucleotides line up with TRBD1. This CDR3 has 15 amino acids. Per germline, CDR1 SGHRS and CDR2 YFSETQ. Trimming removed 4 bases from V and 7 bases from J; junction bases left unmatched: 7. The CDR3: CASSTGQGVPNEQFF. The DNA of the CDR3 is TGCGCCAGCAGCACGGGACAGGGGGTACCGAATGAGCAGTTCTTC.

This clonotype has only a few counts. V and J are TRBV20-1 and TRBJ2-7; D remains unclear. The CDR3 is made up of 13 amino acids. Germline V gives CDR1 DFQATT, CDR2 SNEGSKA (reference sequence). Trimming took off 1 base at V and 2 bases at J, with 9 bases between the two ends. The CDR3 protein is CSARVVPTYEQYF. The CDR3 nucleotides are TGCAGTGCTAGAGTGGTACCTACCTACGAGCAGTACTTC.

This clonotype showed up many times. DNA for the CDR3: TGTGCCAGCAGCCCAAGCGGGAGCGAGACCCAGTACTTC. Translation: CASSPSGSETQYF. J is TRBJ2-5 and V is TRBV12-3 or TRBV12-4; 8 bases agree with TRBD2. The CDR3 sequence is 13 residues long. The V and J ends lost 6 bases and 5 bases, in that order; junction bases with no gene match: 5.

The chain carries TRBV2 and TRBJ2-1; TRBD2 aligns across 8 bases. Germline-derived CDR1 and CDR2 are SNHLY and FYNNEI. V dropped 4 bases and J dropped 4; count of bases not matched to a gene: 9. CDR3 length: 16 amino acids. The CDR3 here is CASSGLSGIGYNEQFF. DNA for the CDR3: TGTGCCAGCAGTGGGCTTAGCGGGATCGGTTACAATGAGCAGTTCTTC.

This clonotype was counted between two and nine times. The chain links TRBV11-2 to TRBJ1-6; tentatively, D is TRBD1 (6 bases). The germline V gene encodes CDR1 SGHAT and CDR2 FQNNGV. The V and J ends lost 4 bases and 5 bases respectively, with 15 bases between them. This CDR3 is 16 amino acids long. CDR3 DNA sequence: TGTGCCAGCAGCTCATACAGGGCCCCGAATAATTCACCCCTCCACTTT. Residues: CASSSYRAPNNSPLHF.

This clonotype was observed a handful of times. The rearrangement links TRBV9 to TRBJ2-7, with a weak D call TRBD1 (6 bases). The CDR3 is 16 amino acids. Germline loops: CDR1 SGDLS, CDR2 YYNGEE. V shed 0 bases and J shed 0 bases, with 13 bases lying between them. The CDR3 coding sequence is TGTGCCAGCAGCGTAGAGGACAGTTATAGCTCCTACGAGCAGTACGTC. Translating gives CASSVEDSYSSYEQYV.

This chain connects TRBV20-1 to TRBJ1-1; D is unresolved. This CDR3 has 14 amino acids. Germline-derived CDR1 and CDR2 are DFQATT and SNEGSKA (reference sequence). The ends were cut back, 3 bases at V and 12 bases at J, with 23 bases in the middle. The DNA for the CDR3 is TGCAGTGCTAGCTTAAAGCCGGGCCGCCTGGCGACTTTCTTT. It yields the protein CSASLKPGRLATFF.

This clonotype has only a few counts. The chain employs TRBV4-1 and TRBJ2-4, with 8 bases fitting TRBD2. The junction had 2 bases not matched to a gene; V was cut back by 0 bases and J by 4 bases. There are 15 residues in the CDR3. The germline gives CDR1 MGHRA, CDR2 YSYEKL. This chain's CDR3 is CASSQDRGGKNIQYF. Here the CDR3 DNA reads TGCGCCAGCAGCCAAGATCGGGGGGGGAAAAACATTCAGTACTTC.

This chain uses TRBV5-1 with TRBJ2-1; TRBD1 aligns across 8 bases. V shed 4 bases, J shed 8 bases, and the junction held 14 bases outside the gene matches. Germline V gene sequence: CDR1 SGHRS, CDR2 YFSETQ. This CDR3 comprises 16 residues. In DNA form, the CDR3 reads TGCGCCAGCAGCGGACCGACAGGGGCCTTGGGCGATGAGCAGTTCTTC. It specifies CASSGPTGALGDEQFF.

Ten or more counts support this clonotype. The gene calls are TRBV16 and TRBJ1-5, with 8 bases that match TRBD1. V lost 3 bases and J lost 3; bases outside the gene matches: 1. Germline V gene data show CDR1 as KGHSY and CDR2 as FQNENV. This CDR3 comprises 14 residues. The CDR3 DNA reads as TGTGCCAGCAGCCAGGGACAGGTCAATCAGCCCCAGCATTTT. Protein product: CASSQGQVNQPQHF.

The chain links TRBV5-1 to TRBJ2-1; the D gene is possibly TRBD1 (5 bases). The V gene's germline CDR1 is SGHRS and CDR2 YFSETQ. V lost 4 bases, J lost 9 bases, and 17 bases lay in between. The CDR3 is made up of 14 amino acids. CDR3 nucleotides: TGCGCCAGCAGCCAAATTCAGGGTAGAGGTGAGCAGTTCTTC. Its protein product is CASSQIQGRGEQFF.

This clonotype appeared a few times. The CDR3 bases are TGCAGTGCGGCCGGGACAGGGGTAGGGACAGATACGCAGTATTTT. It yields the protein CSAAGTGVGTDTQYF. This chain links TRBV20-1 with TRBJ2-3; the match to TRBD1 covers 10 bases. The CDR3 loop spans 15 amino acids. Germline assignment: CDR1 DFQATT and CDR2 SNEGSKA (reference sequence). The V gene end was trimmed by 6 bases and the J gene end by 3 bases; junction bases not matched to a gene: 9.

The sample holds a few counts of this clonotype. The chain recombines TRBV6-1 with TRBJ2-2; 9 bases match TRBD1. Germline V gene data show CDR1 as MNHNS and CDR2 as SASEGT. V trimming: 6 bases; J trimming: 4 bases; junction bases outside the gene matches: 3. CDR3 length: 14 amino acids. As DNA, the CDR3 is TGTGCCAGCAGCCGACAGGGGGGCACCGGGGAGCTGTTTTTT. Protein product: CASSRQGGTGELFF.

This clonotype has a count of ten or more. This sequence joins TRBV3-1 and TRBJ2-3; 12 nucleotides agree with TRBD2. The CDR3 contains 17 residues. The V gene end was trimmed by 4 bases and the J gene end by 5 bases; junction bases not matched to a gene: 10. Germline CDR1 reads LGHDT; CDR2 reads YNNKEL (reference sequence). Here the CDR3 reads CASSRSETSGRQDTQYF. The CDR3 region has the DNA TGTGCCAGCAGCCGAAGTGAGACTAGCGGGAGACAAGATACGCAGTATTTT.

V and J are TRBV4-1 and TRBJ2-5; 7 bases are shared with TRBD2. The junction had 13 bases not matched to a gene; V was cut back by 4 bases and J by 2 bases. The CDR3 has 17 amino acids. Germline CDR1 is MGHRA and CDR2 is YSYEKL. CDR3 DNA sequence: TGCGCCAGCAGCCGGGACGTTTCGGGGGGTCTACAAGAGACCCAGTACTTC. This sequence encodes CASSRDVSGGLQETQYF.

This clonotype has just a few counts. J is TRBJ2-2 and V is TRBV12-5, with TRBD2 identical over 8 bases. Unmatched junction bases numbered 4, after V lost 7 bases and J lost 6 bases. The CDR3 covers 13 residues. Germline V gives CDR1 LGHNT, CDR2 FRNRAP. CDR3 region: CASARGGSGELFF. CDR3 nucleotide sequence: TGTGCTAGTGCCCGGGGGGGGTCCGGGGAGCTGTTTTTT.

The sample holds a few counts of this clonotype. The chain links TRBV10-3 to TRBJ1-2; weak D call: TRBD1 (5 bases). CDR3 length equals 15 residues. With 4 bases removed from V and 0 bases from J, the gap between germline ends came to 12 bases. Germline CDR1 reads ENHRY; CDR2 reads SYGVKD. The CDR3 protein is CAISVKDTPNYGYTF. The CDR3, as DNA: TGTGCCATCAGTGTAAAGGACACCCCTAACTATGGCTACACCTTC.

This clonotype appeared many times. The gene calls are TRBV12-3 or TRBV12-4 and TRBJ1-2, with 9 bases that match TRBD1. The CDR3 is made up of 14 amino acids. V dropped 5 bases and J dropped 4; count of bases not matched to a gene: 5. The CDR3 DNA reads TGTGCCAGCAGTCCGGACAGGGGAATCTATGGCTACACCTTC. Its protein is CASSPDRGIYGYTF.

This clonotype was observed a few times. The chain combines TRBV5-1 with TRBJ2-5; D gene uncertain. Germline values: CDR1 SGHRS, CDR2 YFSETQ. The V end lost 0 bases, the J end lost 1 base, and 7 bases lay between the germline ends. There are 14 residues in the CDR3. In DNA, the CDR3 is TGCGCCAGCAGCTTGGGGGCAGCCCAAGAGACCCAGTACTTC. Residues: CASSLGAAQETQYF. Combining the CDR3 with reference TRBV5-1 and TRBJ2-5 gives the whole variable domain KAGVTQTPRYLIKTRGQQVTLSCSPISGHRSVSWYQQTPGQGLQFLFEYFSETQRNKGNFPGRFSGRQFSNSRSEMNVSTLELGDSALYLCASSLGAAQETQYFGPGTRLLVL.

This rearrangement joins TRBV6-1 to TRBJ2-4; TRBD2 matches 7 bases. The CDR3 is 16 amino acids. The V and J ends lost 6 bases and 5 bases, in that order; junction bases with no gene match: 13. CDR1 MNHNS and CDR2 SASEGT come from the germline V gene. CDR3 loop: CASSEPGASGQNIQYF. The CDR3 DNA follows: TGTGCCAGCAGCGAACCCGGGGCTAGCGGCCAAAACATTCAGTACTTC.

CDR3 region: CASSYSRPGAGDEQFF. The CDR3 nucleotides read TGTGCCAGCAGTTACTCGAGGCCAGGGGCCGGCGATGAGCAGTTCTTC. The chain couples TRBV6-5 to TRBJ2-1, with D possibly being TRBD1 (6 bases). The CDR3 sequence is 16 residues long. V was clipped by 0 bases and J by 8 bases, with 17 bases between them. The germline CDR1 and CDR2 sequences are MNHEY and SVGAGI.